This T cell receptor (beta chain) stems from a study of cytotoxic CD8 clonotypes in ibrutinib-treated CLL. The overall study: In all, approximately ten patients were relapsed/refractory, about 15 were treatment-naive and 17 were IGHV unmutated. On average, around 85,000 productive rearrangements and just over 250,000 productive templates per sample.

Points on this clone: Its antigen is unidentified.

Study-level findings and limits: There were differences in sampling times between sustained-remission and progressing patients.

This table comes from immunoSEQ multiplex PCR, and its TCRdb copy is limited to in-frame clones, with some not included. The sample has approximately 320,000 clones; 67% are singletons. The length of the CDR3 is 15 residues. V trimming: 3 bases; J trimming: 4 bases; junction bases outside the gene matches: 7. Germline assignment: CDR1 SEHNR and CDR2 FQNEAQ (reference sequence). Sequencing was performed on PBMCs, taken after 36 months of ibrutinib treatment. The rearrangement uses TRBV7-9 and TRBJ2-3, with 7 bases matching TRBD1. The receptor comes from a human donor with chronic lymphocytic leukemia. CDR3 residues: CASSLTRGRADTQYF. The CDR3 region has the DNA TGTGCCAGCAGCTTGACGAGGGGGCGGGCAGATACGCAGTATTTT.